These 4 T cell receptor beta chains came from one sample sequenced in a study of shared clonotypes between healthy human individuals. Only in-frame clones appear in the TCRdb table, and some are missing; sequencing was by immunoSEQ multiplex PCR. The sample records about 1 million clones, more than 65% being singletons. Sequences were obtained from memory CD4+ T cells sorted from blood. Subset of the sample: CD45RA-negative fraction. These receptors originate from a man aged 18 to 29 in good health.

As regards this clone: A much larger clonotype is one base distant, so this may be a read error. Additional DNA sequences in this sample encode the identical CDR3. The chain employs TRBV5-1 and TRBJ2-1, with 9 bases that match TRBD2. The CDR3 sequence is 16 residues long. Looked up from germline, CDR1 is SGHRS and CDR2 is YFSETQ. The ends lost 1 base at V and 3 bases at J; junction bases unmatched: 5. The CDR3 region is CASSLNSGGHYNEQFF. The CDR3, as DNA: TGCGCCAGCAGCTTGAATAGCGGGGGCCACTACAATGAGCAGTTCTTC.

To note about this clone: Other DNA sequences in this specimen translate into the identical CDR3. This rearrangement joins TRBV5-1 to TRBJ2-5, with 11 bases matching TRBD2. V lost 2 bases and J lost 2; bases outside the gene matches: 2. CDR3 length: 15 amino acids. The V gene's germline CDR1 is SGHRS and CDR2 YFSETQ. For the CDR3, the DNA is TGCGCCAGCAGCTTAAGACTAGCGGGGCAAGAGACCCAGTACTTC. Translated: CASSLRLAGQETQYF.

The DNA of the CDR3 is TGCGCTTCCAGGGAATTGGGCACCGGGGAGCTGTTTTTT. Translation: CASRELGTGELFF. J is TRBJ2-2 and V is TRBV10-2, with a possible D match to TRBD1 (5 bases). The CDR3 runs 13 residues. Germline V CDR1 and CDR2: WSHSY, SAAADI.

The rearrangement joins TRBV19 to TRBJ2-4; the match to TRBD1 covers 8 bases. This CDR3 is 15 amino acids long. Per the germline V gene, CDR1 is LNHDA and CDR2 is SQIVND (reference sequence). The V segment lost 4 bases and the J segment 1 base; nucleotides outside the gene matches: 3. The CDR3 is CASSSQGAAKNIQYF. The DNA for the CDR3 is TGTGCCAGTAGTAGTCAGGGGGCGGCCAAAAACATTCAGTACTTC.